These T cell receptor beta chains were read from a single sample in a study of blood T cell repertoires in COVID-19. Profiling relied on immunoSEQ multiplex PCR, and the TCRdb table lists in-frame clones only, not all of them. This table has roughly 320,000 clones, roughly 91% appearing once. Sequenced: peripheral blood. These receptors all come from a woman younger than 45 with COVID-19, enrolled during active disease. Both conserved end residues are part of each CDR3. Fields, in order: clone size, V gene, D gene, J gene, CDR3 DNA, CDR3 protein. The D gene is left open where the match is weak. Only part of the rows carry a size: once, few, many, or a class if the clone is expanded.

clone_size: NA; v_call: TRBV6-5; d_call: NA; j_call: TRBJ1-1; cdr3_nt: TGTGCCAGCAGTTACTCGACAGCCACTGAAGCTTTCTTT; cdr3_aa: CASSYSTATEAFF
clone_size: NA; v_call: TRBV5-1; d_call: TRBD2; j_call: TRBJ2-1; cdr3_nt: TGCGCCAGCAGCCACATTACGGCGGGACTAGGATTGAATGAGCAGTTCTTC; cdr3_aa: CASSHITAGLGLNEQFF
clone_size: once; v_call: TRBV7-9; d_call: TRBD2; j_call: TRBJ2-3; cdr3_nt: TGTGCCAGCAGCTTACGGACTAGCGGGGGGGACACAGATACGCAGTATTTT; cdr3_aa: CASSLRTSGGDTDTQYF
clone_size: NA; v_call: TRBV29-1; d_call: NA; j_call: TRBJ2-5; cdr3_nt: TGCAGCGTTGAAAAACCCCGCAGAGGCACAGAGACCCAGTACTTC; cdr3_aa: CSVEKPRRGTETQYF
clone_size: few; v_call: TRBV16; d_call: NA; j_call: TRBJ1-4; cdr3_nt: TGTGCCAGCAGCCAATCGACAGTTATGGCTGAAAAACTGTTTTTT; cdr3_aa: CASSQSTVMAEKLFF
clone_size: once; v_call: TRBV6-1; d_call: NA; j_call: TRBJ1-1; cdr3_nt: TGTGCCAGCAGTGAAGAGGGAGGCACTGAAGCTTTCTTT; cdr3_aa: CASSEEGGTEAFF
clone_size: NA; v_call: TRBV7-2; d_call: NA; j_call: TRBJ1-3; cdr3_nt: TGTGCCAGCAGCTCCGGGTCCGACTCTGGAAACACCATATATTTT; cdr3_aa: CASSSGSDSGNTIYF
clone_size: NA; v_call: TRBV9; d_call: NA; j_call: TRBJ1-5; cdr3_nt: TGTGCCAGCAGCGTAGGGCAGGGTGGCAATCAGCCCCAGCATTTT; cdr3_aa: CASSVGQGGNQPQHF
clone_size: NA; v_call: TRBV10-3; d_call: TRBD2; j_call: TRBJ2-1; cdr3_nt: TGTGCCATCAGTGAGTCGGGACTAGCGGGGGGCGGTGAGCAGTTCTTC; cdr3_aa: CAISESGLAGGGEQFF
clone_size: NA; v_call: TRBV5-1; d_call: NA; j_call: TRBJ2-1; cdr3_nt: TGCGCCAGCAGCTTAGAAGGGTTAGCGGACAATGAGCAGTTCTTC; cdr3_aa: CASSLEGLADNEQFF
clone_size: NA; v_call: TRBV5-5; d_call: NA; j_call: TRBJ2-1; cdr3_nt: TGTGCCAGCAGCTTGACTTTGGATGAGCAGTTCTTC; cdr3_aa: CASSLTLDEQFF
clone_size: NA; v_call: TRBV4-1; d_call: TRBD1; j_call: TRBJ2-1; cdr3_nt: TGCGCCAGCAGCCTGGGACAGGGGGCGCCTGAGCAGTTCTTC; cdr3_aa: CASSLGQGAPEQFF
clone_size: NA; v_call: TRBV4-1; d_call: NA; j_call: TRBJ1-5; cdr3_nt: TGCGCCAGCAGCCAAGTGGAGGATCAGCCCCAGCATTTT; cdr3_aa: CASSQVEDQPQHF
clone_size: NA; v_call: TRBV9; d_call: NA; j_call: TRBJ2-3; cdr3_nt: TGTGCCAGCAGCGTAGCGGGTGCAGGGGCAGATACGCAGTATTTT; cdr3_aa: CASSVAGAGADTQYF
clone_size: NA; v_call: TRBV6-6; d_call: NA; j_call: TRBJ1-4; cdr3_nt: TGTGCCAGCAGTTACTCCGGGGATCCCAATGAAAAACTGTTTTTT; cdr3_aa: CASSYSGDPNEKLFF
clone_size: few; v_call: TRBV5-1; d_call: NA; j_call: TRBJ2-1; cdr3_nt: TGCGCCAGCAGCTTGGGTTCGGGGAACAATGAGCAGTTCTTC; cdr3_aa: CASSLGSGNNEQFF
clone_size: once; v_call: TRBV27; d_call: NA; j_call: TRBJ2-5; cdr3_nt: TGTGCCAGCCAATCGGCGGCGGGGGCCTCGCGGGAGACCCAGTACTTC; cdr3_aa: CASQSAAGASRETQYF
clone_size: NA; v_call: TRBV9; d_call: NA; j_call: TRBJ2-5; cdr3_nt: TGTGCCAGCAGCCTCGGGGGTCCCCTCCAAGAGACCCAGTACTTC; cdr3_aa: CASSLGGPLQETQYF
clone_size: NA; v_call: TRBV19; d_call: NA; j_call: TRBJ1-6; cdr3_nt: TGTGCCAGTAGTGGAACAGGAGTTTCACCCCTCCACTTT; cdr3_aa: CASSGTGVSPLHF
clone_size: NA; v_call: TRBV28; d_call: TRBD1; j_call: TRBJ2-3; cdr3_nt: TGTGCCAGCAGATTCCGGGACAGGGATGGGGGCACGCAGTATTTT; cdr3_aa: CASRFRDRDGGTQYF
clone_size: NA; v_call: TRBV5-4; d_call: TRBD2; j_call: TRBJ2-1; cdr3_nt: TGTGCCAGCAGCTTAACCTCCCTGGCGGGGGAGGGTGAGCAGTTCTTC; cdr3_aa: CASSLTSLAGEGEQFF